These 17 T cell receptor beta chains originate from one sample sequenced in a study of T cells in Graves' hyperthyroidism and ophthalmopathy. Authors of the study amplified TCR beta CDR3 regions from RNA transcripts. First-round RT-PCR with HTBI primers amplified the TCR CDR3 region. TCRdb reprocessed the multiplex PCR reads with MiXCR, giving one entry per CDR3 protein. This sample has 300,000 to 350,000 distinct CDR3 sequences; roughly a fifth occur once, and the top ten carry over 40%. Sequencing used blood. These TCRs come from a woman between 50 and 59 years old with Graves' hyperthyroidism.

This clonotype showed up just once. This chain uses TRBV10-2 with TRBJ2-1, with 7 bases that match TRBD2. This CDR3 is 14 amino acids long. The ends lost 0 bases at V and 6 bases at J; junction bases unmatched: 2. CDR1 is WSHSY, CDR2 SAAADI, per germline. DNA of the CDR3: TGCGCCAGCAGTGAGTCCAGGGAGGGCAATGAGCAGTTCTTC. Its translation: CASSESREGNEQFF.

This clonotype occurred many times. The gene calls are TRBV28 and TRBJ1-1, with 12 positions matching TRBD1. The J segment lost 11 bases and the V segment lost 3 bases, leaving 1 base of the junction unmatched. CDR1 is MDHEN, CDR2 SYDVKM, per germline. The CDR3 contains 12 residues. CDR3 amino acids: CASSLGQGAAFF. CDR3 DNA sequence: TGTGCCAGCAGTTTGGGACAGGGGGCGGCTTTCTTT.

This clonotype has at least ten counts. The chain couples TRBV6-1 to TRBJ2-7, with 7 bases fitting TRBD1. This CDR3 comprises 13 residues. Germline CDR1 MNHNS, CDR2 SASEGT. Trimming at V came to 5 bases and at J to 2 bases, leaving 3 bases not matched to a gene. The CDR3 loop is CASSSDRAYEQYF. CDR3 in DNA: TGTGCCAGCAGTTCAGACAGGGCCTACGAGCAGTACTTC.

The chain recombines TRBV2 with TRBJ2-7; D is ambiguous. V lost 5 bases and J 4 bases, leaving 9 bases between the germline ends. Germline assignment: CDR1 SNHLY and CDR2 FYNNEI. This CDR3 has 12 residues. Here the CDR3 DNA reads TGTGCCAGCAGTTCGACACGTTACGAGCAGTACTTC. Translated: CASSSTRYEQYF.

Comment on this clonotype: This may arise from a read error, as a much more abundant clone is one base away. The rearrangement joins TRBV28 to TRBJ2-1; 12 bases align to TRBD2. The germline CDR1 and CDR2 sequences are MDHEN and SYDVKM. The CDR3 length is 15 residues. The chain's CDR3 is CVSSLTSGRFYEQFF. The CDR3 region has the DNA TGTGTCAGCAGCTTAACTAGCGGGAGGTTCTATGAGCAGTTCTTC.

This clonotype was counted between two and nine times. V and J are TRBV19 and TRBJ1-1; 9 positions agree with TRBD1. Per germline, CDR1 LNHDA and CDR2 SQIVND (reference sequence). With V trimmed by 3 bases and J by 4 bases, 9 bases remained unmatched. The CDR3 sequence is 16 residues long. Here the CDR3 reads CASSIRLTGGITEAFF. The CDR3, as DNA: TGTGCCAGTAGTATCAGGCTAACAGGGGGCATCACTGAAGCTTTCTTT.

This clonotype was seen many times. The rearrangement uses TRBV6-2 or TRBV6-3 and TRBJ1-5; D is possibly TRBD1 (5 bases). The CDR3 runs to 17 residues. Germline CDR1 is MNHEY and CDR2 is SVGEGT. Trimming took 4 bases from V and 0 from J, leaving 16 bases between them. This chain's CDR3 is CASSFQQGGYSNQPQHF. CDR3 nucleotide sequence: TGTGCCAGCAGTTTCCAGCAGGGTGGATATAGCAATCAGCCCCAGCATTTT.

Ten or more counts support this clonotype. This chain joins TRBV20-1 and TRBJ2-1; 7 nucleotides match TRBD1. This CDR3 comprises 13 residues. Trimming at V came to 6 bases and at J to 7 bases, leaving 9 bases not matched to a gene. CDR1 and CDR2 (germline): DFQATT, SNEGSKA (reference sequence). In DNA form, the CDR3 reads TGCAGTGCCCCTTCGGACAGGTTAAATGAGCAGTTCTTC. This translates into CSAPSDRLNEQFF.

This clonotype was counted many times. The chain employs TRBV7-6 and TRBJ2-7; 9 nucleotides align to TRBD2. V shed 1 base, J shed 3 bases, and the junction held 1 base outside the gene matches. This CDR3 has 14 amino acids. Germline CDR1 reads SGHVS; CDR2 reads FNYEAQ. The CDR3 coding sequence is TGTGCCAGCAGCTTAGGCGGGGGGGTCTACGAGCAGTACTTC. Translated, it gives CASSLGGGVYEQYF.

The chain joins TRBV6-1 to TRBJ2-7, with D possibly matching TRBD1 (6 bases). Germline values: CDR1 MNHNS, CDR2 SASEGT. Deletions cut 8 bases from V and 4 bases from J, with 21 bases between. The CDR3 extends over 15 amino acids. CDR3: CASGQGGHRSYEQYF. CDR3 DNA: TGTGCCAGCGGTCAAGGGGGACATCGGTCGTACGAGCAGTACTTC.

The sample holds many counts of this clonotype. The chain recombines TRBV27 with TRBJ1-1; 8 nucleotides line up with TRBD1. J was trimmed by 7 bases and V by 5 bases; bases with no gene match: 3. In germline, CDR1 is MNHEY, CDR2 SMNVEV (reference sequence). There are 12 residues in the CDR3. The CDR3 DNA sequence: TGTGCCAGCAGTGGGACAGGCTGTGAAGCTTTCTTT. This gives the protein CASSGTGCEAFF.

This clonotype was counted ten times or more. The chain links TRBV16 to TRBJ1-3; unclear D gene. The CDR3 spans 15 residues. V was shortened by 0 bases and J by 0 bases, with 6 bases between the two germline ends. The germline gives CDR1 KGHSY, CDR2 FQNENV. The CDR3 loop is CASSQSAVSGNTIYF. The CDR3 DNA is TGTGCCAGCAGCCAATCCGCAGTCTCTGGAAACACCATATATTTT. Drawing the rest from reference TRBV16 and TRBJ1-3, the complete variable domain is GEEVAQTPKHLVRGEGQKAKLYCAPIKGHSYVFWYQQVLKNEFKFLISFQNENVFDETGMPKERFSAKCLPNSPCSLEIQATKLEDSAVYFCASSQSAVSGNTIYFGEGSWLTVV.

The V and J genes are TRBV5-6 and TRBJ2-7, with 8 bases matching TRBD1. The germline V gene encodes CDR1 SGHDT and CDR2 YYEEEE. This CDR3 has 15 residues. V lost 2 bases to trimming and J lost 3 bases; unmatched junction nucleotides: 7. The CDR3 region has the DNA TGTGCCAGCAGCTTTTTTGGACAGGGAAACTACGAGCAGTACTTC. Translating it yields CASSFFGQGNYEQYF. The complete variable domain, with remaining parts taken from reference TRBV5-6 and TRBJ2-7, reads DAGVTQSPTHLIKTRGQQVTLRCSPKSGHDTVSWYQQALGQGPQFIFQYYEEEERQRGNFPDRFSGHQFPNYSSELNVNALLLGDSALYLCASSFFGQGNYEQYFGPGTRLTVT.

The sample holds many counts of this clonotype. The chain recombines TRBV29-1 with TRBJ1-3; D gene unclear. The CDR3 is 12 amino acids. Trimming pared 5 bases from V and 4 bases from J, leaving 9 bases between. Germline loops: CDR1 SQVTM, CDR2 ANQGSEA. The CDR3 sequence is CSVLGQGNTIYF. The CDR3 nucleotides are TGCAGCGTTCTTGGCCAGGGAAACACCATATATTTT.

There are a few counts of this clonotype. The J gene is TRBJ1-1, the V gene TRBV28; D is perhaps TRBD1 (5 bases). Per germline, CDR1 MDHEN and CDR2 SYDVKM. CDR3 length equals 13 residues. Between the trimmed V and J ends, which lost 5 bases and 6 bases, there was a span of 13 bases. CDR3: CASSRPGPSEAFF. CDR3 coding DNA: TGTGCCAGCAGTAGGCCGGGACCTTCTGAAGCTTTCTTT.

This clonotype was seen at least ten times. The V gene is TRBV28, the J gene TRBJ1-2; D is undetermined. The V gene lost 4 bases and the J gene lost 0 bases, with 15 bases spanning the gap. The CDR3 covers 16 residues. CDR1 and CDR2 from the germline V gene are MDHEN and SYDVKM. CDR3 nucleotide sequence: TGTGCCAGCAGTTCGACCCTAGGGCCTACTAACTATGGCTACACCTTC. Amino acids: CASSSTLGPTNYGYTF.

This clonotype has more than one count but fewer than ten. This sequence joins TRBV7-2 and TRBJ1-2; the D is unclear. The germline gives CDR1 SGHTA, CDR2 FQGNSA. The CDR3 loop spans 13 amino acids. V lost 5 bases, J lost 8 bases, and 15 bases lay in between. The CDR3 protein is CASSPHKGYGYTF. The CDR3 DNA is TGTGCCAGCAGCCCGCACAAGGGATACGGCTACACCTTC.